Each of the 15 T cell receptor beta chains below was sequenced from the same sample in a study of spatial heterogeneity in lung cancer. The time point here: blood at routine non-recurrence follow-up after resection. MiXCR, run by TCRdb on the 5' RACE reads, gives a single entry per CDR3 protein. Seen here are about 94,000 distinct CDR3 sequences, roughly 19% observed once, and the top ten hold just over 20%. The sample consisted of PBMCs, taken at follow-up. All receptors come from a male donor with early-stage non-small cell lung cancer.

The table lists this clonotype with many counts. The chain links TRBV29-1 to TRBJ2-1; D may correspond to TRBD1 or TRBD2 (6 bases each). Looked up from germline, CDR1 is SQVTM and CDR2 is ANQGSEA. The CDR3 totals 13 residues. V was clipped by 8 bases and J by 1 base, with 12 bases between them. In DNA form, the CDR3 reads TGCAGCACTCAGGGGACTTCCTACAATGAGCAGTTCTTC. Its translation is CSTQGTSYNEQFF.

This clonotype was counted many times. This chain uses TRBV29-1 with TRBJ2-1, with unresolved D. The germline V and J ends were trimmed by 7 bases and 7 bases, with 8 bases remaining between them. Germline lookup yields CDR1 SQVTM and CDR2 ANQGSEA. The CDR3 extends over 10 amino acids. In DNA, the CDR3 is TGCAGCGGTAAAGAGAATGAGCAGTTCTTC. It is translated as CSGKENEQFF.

There are a few counts of this clonotype. The chain carries TRBV10-2 and TRBJ2-3; the D gene is possibly TRBD2 (7 bases). The CDR3 has 17 residues. The germline CDR1 and CDR2 sequences are WSHSY and SAAADI. Trimming shortened V by 6 bases and J by 5 bases, and 24 bases separated the two germline ends. This CDR3 is CASSATGRGPREDTQYF. The CDR3 DNA sequence: TGCGCCAGCAGCGCAACAGGGCGGGGGCCGCGGGAAGATACGCAGTATTTT.

This clonotype was observed a few times. This chain joins TRBV4-2 and TRBJ2-5; 12 bases fit TRBD2. The CDR3 has 16 amino acids. Trimming cost V 1 base and J 2 bases; bases outside gene matches: 2. Germline loops: CDR1 LGHNA, CDR2 YNFKEQ. This CDR3 reads CASSQVLAGGQETQYF. The CDR3 nucleotides are TGTGCCAGCAGCCAAGTGCTAGCGGGAGGGCAAGAGACCCAGTACTTC.

This clonotype was seen more than once but under ten times. The V and J genes are TRBV29-1 and TRBJ2-1; TRBD1 matches 8 bases. J was trimmed by 5 bases and V by 6 bases; bases with no gene match: 6. The length of the CDR3 is 13 residues. Per the germline V gene, CDR1 is SQVTM and CDR2 is ANQGSEA. The CDR3 spells CSVGTGKNNEQFF. In nucleotides, the CDR3 is TGCAGCGTCGGGACAGGAAAAAACAATGAGCAGTTCTTC.

V is TRBV9 and J is TRBJ1-6; D gene uncertain. Deletions cut 0 bases from V and 9 bases from J, with 4 bases between. CDR3 length equals 12 residues. The germline V gene encodes CDR1 SGDLS and CDR2 YYNGEE. The CDR3 DNA reads as TGTGCCAGCAGCGTAGATAGTTCACCCCTCCACTTT. Its protein is CASSVDSSPLHF.

This clonotype occurred a few times. The J gene is TRBJ2-7, the V gene TRBV20-1; tentative D call: TRBD2 (5 bases). The CDR3 extends over 13 amino acids. Trimming cost V 6 bases and J 2 bases, with 14 bases left between them. The germline CDR1 and CDR2 sequences are DFQATT and SNEGSKA (reference sequence). The CDR3 DNA reads as TGCAGTGCCCCGGCAGCGGTTACCTACGAGCAGTACTTC. Its protein product is CSAPAAVTYEQYF.

In its sample, this clonotype was seen many times. The chain joins TRBV14 to TRBJ2-5; D is undetermined. V was shortened by 4 bases and J by 5 bases, with 8 bases between the two germline ends. CDR3 length equals 12 residues. Germline V gene data show CDR1 as SGHDN and CDR2 as FVKESK. CDR3 amino acids: CASSRNWETQYF. The CDR3 DNA is TGTGCCAGCAGCCGAAACTGGGAGACCCAGTACTTC.

The rearrangement links TRBV12-3 or TRBV12-4 to TRBJ1-4; D is ambiguous. The V end lost 5 bases, the J end lost 4 bases, and 8 bases lay between the germline ends. The CDR3 is made up of 13 amino acids. CDR3 sequence (DNA): TGTGCCAGCAGTCTCGACCATAATGAAAAACTGTTTTTT. Its protein product is CASSLDHNEKLFF.

The chain's CDR3 is CASSLRSGQPQHF. CDR3 coding DNA: TGTGCCAGCAGCTTAAGATCTGGACAGCCCCAGCATTTT. J is TRBJ1-5 and V is TRBV7-2; D is unclear. This CDR3 comprises 13 residues. Trimming shortened V by 2 bases and J by 7 bases, and 9 bases separated the two germline ends. Looked up from germline, CDR1 is SGHTA and CDR2 is FQGNSA.

This clonotype was detected a few times. This chain connects TRBV6-5 to TRBJ2-3, with D perhaps TRBD1 (5 bases). The CDR3 consists of 15 residues. The germline V and J ends were trimmed by 7 bases and 3 bases, with 17 bases remaining between them. Germline CDR1 MNHEY, CDR2 SVGAGI. CDR3 sequence: CASKRQNSGTDTQYF. The CDR3 DNA sequence: TGTGCCAGCAAACGACAGAACTCAGGGACAGATACGCAGTATTTT.

A few counts support this clonotype. The V call is TRBV11-2, the J call TRBJ2-7; D remains ambiguous. Germline CDR1 SGHAT, CDR2 FQNNGV. Trimming shortened V by 2 bases and J by 4 bases, and 12 bases separated the two germline ends. The CDR3 runs to 14 residues. CDR3 DNA sequence: TGTGCCAGCAGCTTAAGGTCATCCATGTACGAGCAGTACTTC. Amino acids: CASSLRSSMYEQYF.

V gene TRBV12-2 combines with J gene TRBJ2-2; the D call of TRBD1 is as the table states it, not checked on the DNA. TRBV12-2 is a pseudogene locus. The CDR3 has 16 amino acids. CDR3: CASRSRDADGTGELFF. CDR3 in DNA: TGTGCAAGTCGCTCCCGGGACGCCGACGGGACCGGGGAGCTGTTTTTT.

This clonotype is a singleton in its sample. The V gene is TRBV9, the J gene TRBJ2-5; TRBD2 might be the D (6 bases). This CDR3 comprises 14 residues. CDR1 and CDR2 from the germline V gene are SGDLS and YYNGEE. Trimming took 0 bases from V and 5 from J, leaving 11 bases between them. The CDR3 DNA follows: TGTGCCAGCAGCGTAGGGGGAGGCTTCGAGACCCAGTACTTC. Amino acids: CASSVGGGFETQYF. The whole variable domain, filled in from reference TRBV9 and TRBJ2-5, reads DSGVTQTPKHLITATGQRVTLRCSPRSGDLSVYWYQQSLDQGLQFLIQYYNGEERAKGNILERFSAQQFPDLHSELNLSSLELGDSALYFCASSVGGGFETQYFGPGTRLLVL.

This sequence joins TRBV29-1 and TRBJ2-3; D is ambiguous. Germline V gives CDR1 SQVTM, CDR2 ANQGSEA. V lost 5 bases and J lost 6, with 15 bases in between. The CDR3 length is 13 residues. The CDR3 DNA reads as TGCAGCGTTTGGAACAGCCACCGGGATACGCAGTATTTT. It specifies CSVWNSHRDTQYF.